What follows is one T cell receptor beta chain and its context. The antigen this receptor binds is unknown. Per-base qualities were not stored, and no clone one base away is much larger. Using the deep immunoSEQ assay, TCR CDR3 regions were amplified from genomic DNA by multiplex PCR. Extracted genomic DNA from each cell subset was distributed evenly across all wells of several immunoSEQ 96-well plates, and each plate was treated as a replicate. For sorted subsets, approximately 200 ng of genomic DNA, equivalent to some 30,000 T cell genomes, went into each replicate PCR. The purified libraries were quantified using a Qubit 3.0 fluorometer, sized with a Bioanalyzer 2100, and then quantified again using the KAPA Library Quantification kit. A separate single-read 150-cycle Illumina NextSeq 550 flow cell was used to sequence each immunoSEQ 96-well plate. In the source study's methods: Because the immunoSEQ output held only junctional sequences and lacked quality scores, the filtering could not match the filtering applied to full-length reads. To assign V/J genes and CDR3, sequences were annotated using PyIR, a Python wrapper for IgBLAST v1.9, with IMGT germline references. Reads were filtered out if the reads had weak V/J assignments (E-value above 1e-6), no CDR3, stop codons, out-of-frame junctions, or ambiguous translated residues. V3J clonotypes were defined as sequences sharing an identical inferred V gene, J gene, and CDR3 amino acid sequence. The percentage overlap between two repertoires was calculated by dividing the number of shared unique clonotypes by the size of the smaller repertoire. Repertoire richness was assessed with RTK rarefaction, the Chao1 estimator, and Recon v2.1 estimates of unobserved clonotypes. Generation probabilities were computed with OLGA for all TCRbeta clonotypes obtained by the gDNA method from a handful of donors. What TCRdb holds here is the immuneACCESS table cut down to in-frame rearrangements. Part of the clones is not present; checked against another copy, under half of the missing clones reflect an unresolved V gene, and the others are unexplained. From that table come the V and J calls and clone size; the DNA was used to work out D and trimming. The sample profile shows more than 1,200,000 clones; 97% to 99% of them were found once. The ten largest make up 0.36% of the sample.

The donors were healthy, HIV-negative adults who had no recently reported acute infections or vaccinations. Every donor was a Caucasian adult living in Nashville, Tennessee, USA. CD4+ T cells were enriched by magnetic negative selection; naive cells were then positively selected on CD45RA, and the negative fraction formed the memory subset. Blood was collected by leukapheresis, and PBMCs were isolated by Ficoll-Histopaque density gradient centrifugation and then cryopreserved in liquid nitrogen vapor phase. Analytical flow cytometry was used to check the purity and quantity of each magnetically sorted T cell population. From each sorted fraction, genomic DNA was isolated and quantified by UV absorbance on a Nanodrop 2000c. The source of the sample is a study of shared clonotypes between healthy human individuals (dated by TCRdb to 2018 to 2020). In terms of the full investigation: The cohort comprised two women and three men aged 18 to 49 years. Different laboratories and diverse techniques were used to prepare libraries and sequence TCR repertoires, to increase sequencing depth and limit assay-specific biases. For each donor, three plates each were used for CD4 naive and CD4 memory, two plates were used for CD8 naive, and one plate was used for CD8 memory. Per donor, leukapheresis produced somewhere between about 0.85 and 9.5 billion PBMCs. To estimate repertoire size and how much clonotypes are shared between individuals, the study performed deep sequencing of blood TCR repertoires from about 5 healthy adults. Broad study findings and their caveats: Based on pairwise subsampling, the degree of clonotype sharing among donors was expected to be affected by sequencing depth. Larger estimated clonotype richness was generally found for naive subsets than for memory subsets. Rarefaction of sorted-subset datasets indicated incomplete sequencing despite the large sequencing depth. Compared with non-shared clonotypes, clonotypes shared by all four sorted-subset donors had higher generation probabilities. Because the study included only a small number of donors, the genetic and exposure-history diversity represented was limited. Sampling was restricted to blood, and TCR repertoires in tissues likely differ from the TCR repertoires found in blood. Across a handful of donors, around 5% of naive CD4, approximately 4% of naive CD8, about 2.3% of memory CD4, and 0.4% to 0.45% of memory CD8 clonotypes were shared.

At the junction V is shortened by 5 bases and J by 3 bases, with 14 bases in between. CDR1 and CDR2 are read off the germline V gene as SNHLY and FYNNEI. From the cysteine through the phenylalanine, the CDR3 covers 15 amino acids. The read is trimmed to its CDR3 DNA, 45 bases read in frame from base 1. The V gene is TRBV2 and the J gene is TRBJ2-1; matching of 5 bases hints at TRBD1 as the D gene. Sequencing input: naive CD4+ T cells sorted from blood. The sample's cell subset or site label is to be understood as: CD45RA+ positively selected. This receptor was obtained from a young man in good health. The CDR3 corresponds to CASSRGNPIYNEQFF. The nucleotide sequence reads as follows: TGTGCCAGCAGTAGGGGAAACCCCATCTACAATGAGCAGTTCTTC.